A single sample is the source of the 12 T cell receptor beta chains below, sequenced in a study of shared clonotypes between healthy human individuals. Measured with immunoSEQ multiplex PCR; TCRdb has only the in-frame clones, and not every one. The sample has 950,000 to 1,300,000 clones, more than 60% seen once. Sequenced: memory CD4+ T cells sorted from blood. Subset in this sample: CD45RA-negative fraction. These receptors were collected from a man aged 18 to 30 in good health.

This clone has ten or more counts. The rearrangement uses TRBV19 and TRBJ2-1, with D perhaps matching TRBD2 (5 bases). The germline CDR1 and CDR2 sequences are LNHDA and SQIVND (reference sequence). Trimming took 2 bases from V and 5 from J, leaving 10 bases between them. The CDR3 has 14 amino acids. CDR3 amino acids: CASSISDYHNEQFF. DNA for the CDR3: TGTGCCAGTAGTATAAGCGACTATCACAATGAGCAGTTCTTC.

The V call is TRBV7-2, the J call TRBJ2-7; D is uncertain. V was pared by 5 bases and J by 1 base, with 6 bases between. Germline values: CDR1 SGHTA, CDR2 FQGNSA. CDR3 length: 12 residues. In DNA, the CDR3 is TGTGCCAGCAGCCAAGCATCCTACGAGCAGTACTTC. Translating gives CASSQASYEQYF.

The chain is built from TRBV4-2 and TRBJ1-1; D ambiguous. The CDR3 is 13 amino acids. The germline CDR1 and CDR2 sequences are LGHNA and YNFKEQ. Trimming left V 0 bases short and J 7 bases short, with 9 bases between. The CDR3 is CASSQDRKDEAFF. The CDR3 coding sequence is TGTGCCAGCAGCCAAGATCGAAAAGATGAAGCTTTCTTT.

Points on this clone: The sample contains more than one DNA sequence encoding this CDR3. The chain recombines TRBV28 with TRBJ1-4, with D hard to call. CDR1 MDHEN and CDR2 SYDVKM come from the germline V gene. The CDR3 is made up of 12 amino acids. V lost 6 bases and J lost 8, with 10 bases in between. In nucleotides, the CDR3 is TGTGCCAGCAGCTTAAATGGCGAAAAACTGTTTTTT. Translation: CASSLNGEKLFF.

Ten or more counts support this clone. This CDR3 is CASSLDTYTEAFF. The DNA for the CDR3 is TGTGCCAGCAGCTTAGACACTTACACTGAAGCTTTCTTT. The V call is TRBV7-6, the J call TRBJ1-1; D ambiguous. CDR1 and CDR2 from the germline V gene are SGHVS and FNYEAQ. V lost 1 base to trimming and J lost 3 bases, with 6 bases between them. This CDR3 contains 13 residues. Full variable domain (rest looked up from reference TRBV7-6 and TRBJ1-1): GAGVSQSPRYKVTKRGQDVALRCDPISGHVSLYWYRQALGQGPEFLTYFNYEAQQDKSGLPNDRFSAERPEGSISTLTIQRTEQRDSAMYRCASSLDTYTEAFFGQGTRLTVV.

This clone was observed a few times. This rearrangement joins TRBV6-1 to TRBJ2-5; no reliable D call. This CDR3 comprises 14 residues. Trimming took 3 bases from V and 7 from J, leaving 15 bases between them. CDR1 and CDR2 (germline): MNHNS, SASEGT. The CDR3 reads CASSDTGGVGTQYF. CDR3 DNA sequence: TGTGCCAGCAGTGATACGGGTGGAGTGGGGACCCAGTACTTC.

V gene TRBV9 combines with J gene TRBJ2-6; TRBD1 aligns across 8 bases. CDR1 is SGDLS, CDR2 YYNGEE, per germline. V lost 5 bases to trimming and J lost 0 bases; unmatched junction nucleotides: 4. The CDR3 is 16 residues long. CDR3 loop: CASRGTGNSGANVLTF. The DNA for the CDR3 is TGTGCCAGCAGGGGGACAGGCAACTCTGGGGCCAACGTCCTGACTTTC.

The rearrangement uses TRBV5-6 and TRBJ2-5, with D possibly matching TRBD1 (6 bases). Per the germline V gene, CDR1 is SGHDT and CDR2 is YYEEEE. This CDR3 has 15 residues. Trimming removed 0 bases at V and 5 bases at J, with 14 bases between. The CDR3 spells CASSLDQGTGETQYF. CDR3 DNA sequence: TGTGCCAGCAGCTTGGATCAGGGTACAGGGGAGACCCAGTACTTC.

Details on this clone: This likely stems from a read error, as it lies one base from a far larger clone. Other nucleotide sequences in the sample specify the same CDR3. The V gene is TRBV30, the J gene TRBJ1-2; no firm D call. The CDR3 is 13 residues long. Between the trimmed V and J ends, which lost 2 bases and 8 bases, there was a span of 15 bases. Germline CDR1 is GTSNPN and CDR2 is SVGIG (reference sequence). CDR3 nucleotide sequence: TGTGCCTGGAGTCCCCTCGAGAGCTACGGCTACACCTTC. Translation gives CAWSPLESYGYTF. The complete variable domain, with remaining parts taken from reference TRBV30 and TRBJ1-2, reads SQTIHQWPATLVQPVGSPLSLECTVEGTSNPNLYWYRQAAGRGLQLLFYSVGIGQISSEVPQNLSASRPQDRQFILSSKKLLLSDSGFYLCAWSPLESYGYTFGSGTRLTVV.

The chain combines TRBV7-2 with TRBJ1-1; no reliable D call. The CDR3 runs 13 residues. Per the germline V gene, CDR1 is SGHTA and CDR2 is FQGNSA. V dropped 4 bases and J dropped 5 bases, with 11 bases sitting between them. CDR3 sequence reads: CASSYALGTEAFF. The CDR3 nucleotides are TGTGCCAGCAGCTACGCTTTGGGAACTGAAGCTTTCTTT.

The chain has TRBV10-3 and TRBJ2-4; a weak D match, TRBD1 (6 bases). The CDR3 length is 16 residues. Trimming left V 0 bases short and J 7 bases short, with 16 bases between. Germline V gene data show CDR1 as ENHRY and CDR2 as SYGVKD. CDR3 DNA: TGTGCCATCAGTGAGTCGATCAGGGGTCAAGGGAACATTCAGTACTTC. It codes for CAISESIRGQGNIQYF.

The chain couples TRBV18 to TRBJ2-3; 7 nucleotides match TRBD2. The germline CDR1 and CDR2 sequences are KGHSH and LQKENI. The CDR3 totals 16 residues. V shed 4 bases, J shed 2 bases, and the junction held 9 bases outside the gene matches. As DNA, the CDR3 is TGTGCCAGCTCACTTCATCTAGCGGAAATCACAGATACGCAGTATTTT. The encoded protein is CASSLHLAEITDTQYF.